These 8 T cell receptor beta chains originate from one sample sequenced in a study of cytomegalovirus exposure and HLA in healthy donors. 13 Jbeta primers and 60 Vbeta primers were used for the PCR. Some clones are missing from TCRdb's copy, which holds only in-frame ones; the method was immunoSEQ multiplex PCR. This table has under 150,000 clones, almost 85% appearing once. Sequencing input: PBMCs. The receptors stem from a man aged 25 to 40 in good health and CMV-seropositive.

This clone has only one observation. The gene calls are TRBV9 and TRBJ1-2, with D possibly matching TRBD1 (5 bases). Germline V gene data show CDR1 as SGDLS and CDR2 as YYNGEE. The CDR3 sequence is 14 residues long. The germline V and J ends were trimmed by 0 bases and 7 bases, with 13 bases remaining between them. The CDR3 DNA reads TGTGCCAGCAGCGTAGCGGGGGGTGAGTTTGGCTACACCTTC. Translated, it gives CASSVAGGEFGYTF.

This clone has a handful of counts. This sequence joins TRBV6-5 and TRBJ1-4, with D perhaps matching TRBD1 (5 bases). Germline V gene sequence: CDR1 MNHEY, CDR2 SVGAGI. V lost 0 bases and J 8 bases, leaving 13 bases between the germline ends. The CDR3 covers 15 residues. As DNA, the CDR3 is TGTGCCAGCAGTTACTCTACGGGGGTCTCCGAAAAACTGTTTTTT. As protein: CASSYSTGVSEKLFF.

A single count supports this clone. The gene calls are TRBV7-9 and TRBJ1-2, with TRBD1 identical over 9 bases. Germline V CDR1 and CDR2: SEHNR, FQNEAQ (reference sequence). Trimming took 1 base from V and 8 from J; bases not matched to a gene: 5. The CDR3 contains 14 residues. The DNA of the CDR3 is TGTGCCAGCAGCTTAGGGACAGGGGTTGAAGGCTACACCTTC. It yields the protein CASSLGTGVEGYTF.

This clone was recorded a few times. V is TRBV4-1 and J is TRBJ2-7, with D possibly TRBD2 on 6 matching bases. The CDR3 totals 14 residues. Germline CDR1 MGHRA, CDR2 YSYEKL. Trimming removed 5 bases from V and 1 base from J, with 12 bases in between. In nucleotides, the CDR3 is TGCGCCAGCAGCGAGGAGGGATCTTCCTACGAGCAGTACTTC. The encoded protein is CASSEEGSSYEQYF.

The chain carries TRBV7-9 and TRBJ2-3; 9 nucleotides agree with TRBD2. CDR1 is SEHNR and CDR2 is FQNEAQ in the germline V gene (reference sequence). The CDR3 is 14 residues long. The J segment lost 3 bases and the V segment lost 2 bases, leaving 0 bases of the junction unmatched. CDR3 sequence (DNA): TGTGCCAGCAGCTTACTAGCGGGAACAGATACGCAGTATTTT. This gives the protein CASSLLAGTDTQYF.

V and J are TRBV7-8 and TRBJ1-1; TRBD1 is a possible D gene (5 bases). V gave up 10 bases and J gave up 0 bases, with 21 bases separating them. The V gene's germline CDR1 is SGHVS and CDR2 FQNEAQ. The CDR3 is made up of 16 amino acids. CDR3 region: CATGRVQGSMNTEAFF. In DNA form, the CDR3 reads TGTGCCACCGGCAGGGTCCAGGGATCTATGAACACTGAAGCTTTCTTT.

The chain is built from TRBV29-1 and TRBJ1-1, with a tentative D call TRBD1 (5 bases). V was trimmed by 0 bases and J by 0 bases, leaving 17 bases between them. The V gene's germline CDR1 is SQVTM and CDR2 ANQGSEA. The CDR3 covers 17 residues. The CDR3 DNA follows: TGCAGCGTTGAAGACCAGGGTCGGAATTTAATGAACACTGAAGCTTTCTTT. Translated: CSVEDQGRNLMNTEAFF.

The chain carries TRBV4-1 and TRBJ1-3, with unresolved D. Between the trimmed V and J ends, which lost 2 bases and 1 base, there was a span of 18 bases. There are 18 residues in the CDR3. Germline CDR1 and CDR2: MGHRA and YSYEKL. The CDR3 DNA reads TGCGCCAGCAGCCAAACCCCGGTTCAAAGCGAATCTGGAAACACCATATATTTT. Amino acid sequence: CASSQTPVQSESGNTIYF.